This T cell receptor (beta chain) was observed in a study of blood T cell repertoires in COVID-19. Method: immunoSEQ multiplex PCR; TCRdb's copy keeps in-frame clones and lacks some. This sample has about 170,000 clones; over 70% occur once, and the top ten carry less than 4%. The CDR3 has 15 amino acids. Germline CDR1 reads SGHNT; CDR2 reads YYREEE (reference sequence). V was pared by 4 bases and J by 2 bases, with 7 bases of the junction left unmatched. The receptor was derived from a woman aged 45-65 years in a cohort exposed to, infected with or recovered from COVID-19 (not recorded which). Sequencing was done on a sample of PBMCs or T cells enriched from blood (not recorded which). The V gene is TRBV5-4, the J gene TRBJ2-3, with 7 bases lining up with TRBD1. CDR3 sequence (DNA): TGTGCCAGCAGCAGTGACAGGGAACACACAGATACGCAGTATTTT. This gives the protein CASSSDREHTDTQYF. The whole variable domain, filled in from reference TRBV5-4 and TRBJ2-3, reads ETGVTQSPTHLIKTRGQQVTLRCSSQSGHNTVSWYQQALGQGPQFIFQYYREEENGRGNFPPRFSGLQFPNYSSELNVNALELDDSALYLCASSSDREHTDTQYFGPGTRLTVL.